The next 26 T cell receptor beta chains were all read from a single sample in a study of cytomegalovirus exposure and HLA in healthy donors. It was with 60 Vbeta and 13 Jbeta primers that the PCR ran. Repertoires were generated with immunoSEQ multiplex PCR, while TCRdb's copy carries only in-frame clones and drops some. Of approximately 160,000 clones listed, almost 80% are singletons. Source material: PBMCs. These receptors all stem from a male donor in good health and CMV-seronegative.

This sequence joins TRBV6-1 and TRBJ2-5; maybe TRBD1 (5 bases). The CDR3 is 14 residues long. CDR1 MNHNS and CDR2 SASEGT come from the germline V gene. V was shortened by 5 bases and J by 0 bases, with 10 bases between the two germline ends. CDR3 nucleotide sequence: TGTGCCAGCAGTCTAGGGGCGTACCAAGAGACCCAGTACTTC. Translated: CASSLGAYQETQYF.

This clone has just a few counts. V gene TRBV19 combines with J gene TRBJ1-3; D uncertain. Germline V gives CDR1 LNHDA, CDR2 SQIVND (reference sequence). The CDR3 runs 14 residues. Trimming took 11 bases from V and 5 from J, leaving 19 bases between them. Here the CDR3 reads CAVSRRQVRNTIYF. In DNA, the CDR3 is TGTGCCGTTTCCCGCCGCCAGGTCCGAAACACCATATATTTT.

The chain recombines TRBV5-4 with TRBJ2-3; tentatively, D is TRBD2 (6 bases). CDR3 length: 14 residues. Germline V lookup: CDR1 SGHNT, CDR2 YYREEE (reference sequence). The V end was cut by 7 bases, the J end by 3 bases, with 15 bases between. This CDR3 is CASGRWGETDTQYF. The CDR3 DNA follows: TGTGCCAGCGGACGGTGGGGGGAGACAGATACGCAGTATTTT.

The gene calls are TRBV9 and TRBJ1-1, with a possible D match to TRBD1 (5 bases). Germline-derived CDR1 and CDR2 are SGDLS and YYNGEE. The CDR3 is 13 residues long. V lost 2 bases and J lost 4, with 9 bases in between. The CDR3 sequence is CASSVGQGTEAFF. Written as DNA, the CDR3 is TGTGCCAGCAGCGTGGGGCAGGGCACTGAAGCTTTCTTT.

The rearrangement uses TRBV5-1 and TRBJ1-1; 8 bases map to TRBD1. V trimming: 5 bases; J trimming: 0 bases; junction bases outside the gene matches: 15. The CDR3 has 18 amino acids. CDR1 SGHRS and CDR2 YFSETQ come from the germline V gene. Written as DNA, the CDR3 is TGCGCCAGCAGTGAGGATACAGGGGGAGAAGCCATGAACACTGAAGCTTTCTTT. Translation gives CASSEDTGGEAMNTEAFF.

The chain is built from TRBV11-3 and TRBJ2-3, with 9 bases matching TRBD2. The CDR3 extends over 17 amino acids. V shed 4 bases, J shed 0 bases, and the junction held 8 bases outside the gene matches. CDR1 is SGHNT, CDR2 YENEEA, per germline. The CDR3 here is CASSSPLAGPSTDTQYF. The CDR3 DNA is TGTGCCAGCAGCTCCCCCCTAGCGGGGCCTAGCACAGATACGCAGTATTTT.

The rearrangement links TRBV6-1 to TRBJ1-3, with 7 bases lining up with TRBD1. Germline CDR1 is MNHNS and CDR2 is SASEGT. The CDR3 totals 15 residues. Trimming at V came to 4 bases and at J to 0 bases, leaving 3 bases not matched to a gene. CDR3 residues: CASSARQGSGNTIYF. DNA of the CDR3: TGTGCCAGCAGTGCCAGACAGGGCTCTGGAAACACCATATATTTT.

The chain is built from TRBV7-2 and TRBJ1-2, with D possibly matching TRBD1 (6 bases). Trimming left V 1 base short and J 1 base short, with 10 bases between. Germline V gene sequence: CDR1 SGHTA, CDR2 FQGNSA. The CDR3 is made up of 15 amino acids. The chain's CDR3 is CASSLGTDYNYGYTF. As DNA, the CDR3 is TGTGCCAGCAGCTTAGGGACAGATTATAACTATGGCTACACCTTC. Combining the CDR3 with reference TRBV7-2 and TRBJ1-2 gives the whole variable domain GAGVSQSPSNKVTEKGKDVELRCDPISGHTALYWYRQSLGQGLEFLIYFQGNSAPDKSGLPSDRFSAERTGGSVSTLTIQRTQQEDSAVYLCASSLGTDYNYGYTFGSGTRLTVV.

This clone was detected only once. The V and J genes are TRBV29-1 and TRBJ1-1; D may be TRBD1 (6 bases). There are 11 residues in the CDR3. V lost 6 bases, J lost 8 bases, and 13 bases lay in between. The germline V gene has CDR1 SQVTM and CDR2 ANQGSEA. This chain's CDR3 is CSVGTPVEAFF. CDR3 DNA: TGCAGCGTGGGGACACCGGTCGAAGCTTTCTTT.

The chain is built from TRBV7-3 and TRBJ1-1; D possibly corresponds to TRBD1 (6 bases). Trimming pared 1 base from V and 4 bases from J, leaving 19 bases between. CDR1 is SGHTA and CDR2 is FQGTGA in the germline V gene. The CDR3 extends over 17 amino acids. CDR3 DNA sequence: TGTGCCAGCAGCTTAAAGGAACCGGGACACGTCCTCACTGAAGCTTTCTTT. Its translation: CASSLKEPGHVLTEAFF.

The chain employs TRBV30 and TRBJ2-5; the D gene is possibly TRBD2 (6 bases). V was clipped by 8 bases and J by 4 bases, with 20 bases between them. CDR1 is GTSNPN and CDR2 is SVGIG in the germline V gene (reference sequence). The CDR3 consists of 14 residues. CDR3 sequence (DNA): TGTGCCAAGCAAAGTGGGTCGGGAGCAGAGACCCAGTACTTC. This encodes CAKQSGSGAETQYF.

The chain has TRBV5-6 and TRBJ2-3; tentatively, D is TRBD1 (5 bases). CDR1 SGHDT and CDR2 YYEEEE come from the germline V gene. V dropped 4 bases and J dropped 2 bases, with 17 bases sitting between them. The CDR3 has 16 amino acids. The CDR3 is CASSPAYRILTDTQYF. The CDR3 DNA reads as TGTGCCAGCAGCCCCGCCTACAGGATTCTCACAGATACGCAGTATTTT.

The rearrangement joins TRBV7-8 to TRBJ2-1, with TRBD2 identical over 9 bases. The length of the CDR3 is 18 residues. Trimming took 5 bases from V and 10 from J; bases not matched to a gene: 21. Germline CDR1 is SGHVS and CDR2 is FQNEAQ. The CDR3 loop reads CASSPGFRREGRVQEQFF. The CDR3 nucleotides are TGTGCCAGCAGCCCCGGCTTTAGGCGGGAGGGCCGGGTTCAAGAGCAGTTCTTC.

V gene TRBV5-6 combines with J gene TRBJ2-1; the D gene is possibly TRBD1 (6 bases). Per germline, CDR1 SGHDT and CDR2 YYEEEE. The CDR3 totals 13 residues. Trimming removed 4 bases from V and 7 bases from J, with 12 bases in between. The CDR3 here is CASSHRVRNEQFF. The CDR3 DNA reads TGTGCCAGCAGCCACAGGGTCCGGAATGAGCAGTTCTTC.

This sequence joins TRBV5-8 and TRBJ2-5; TRBD2 aligns across 10 bases. The end of the DNA aligns better with TRBJ2-7, so the J call may be wrong. In germline, CDR1 is SGHTS, CDR2 YDEGEE. This CDR3 is 16 amino acids long. CDR3 amino acids: CASSFTGLATAYEQYF. The CDR3 DNA follows: TGTGCCAGCAGCTTTACGGGACTAGCGACCGCCTACGAGCAGTACTTC.

The rearrangement uses TRBV19 and TRBJ2-1; tentatively, D is TRBD2 (7 bases). V shed 11 bases and J shed 5 bases, with 22 bases lying between them. CDR3 length: 15 residues. Germline V lookup: CDR1 LNHDA, CDR2 SQIVND (reference sequence). CDR3 bases: TGTGCCGCCTCCACCGGGGGGCTTACCCACAATGAGCAGTTCTTC. Protein: CAASTGGLTHNEQFF.

This chain connects TRBV12-5 to TRBJ1-3; 10 bases are a match to TRBD1. CDR3 length: 13 residues. Looked up from germline, CDR1 is LGHNT and CDR2 is FRNRAP. CDR3 protein: CACGQGEGNTIYF. The CDR3 coding sequence is TGTGCCTGCGGACAGGGGGAAGGAAACACCATATATTTT.

The J gene is TRBJ1-4, the V gene TRBV25-1; D is possibly TRBD1 (6 bases). Germline V CDR1 and CDR2: MGHDK, SYGVNS. Trimming stripped 3 bases from V and 8 bases from J, with 22 bases between. The CDR3 runs to 17 residues. The CDR3 loop reads CASSDPTGGIRGEKLFF. CDR3 bases: TGTGCCAGCAGTGATCCTACGGGGGGCATAAGGGGGGAAAAACTGTTTTTT.

This clone was seen more than once but under ten times. The chain is built from TRBV19 and TRBJ2-1; unclear D gene. The CDR3 consists of 15 residues. V was pared by 3 bases and J by 5 bases, with 14 bases between. Germline V gives CDR1 LNHDA, CDR2 SQIVND (reference sequence). The CDR3 is CASSILGRLNNEQFF. The DNA for the CDR3 is TGTGCCAGTAGTATTCTGGGCAGGCTTAACAATGAGCAGTTCTTC.

The V call is TRBV6-1, the J call TRBJ1-1; 8 bases are a match to TRBD1. The germline V gene encodes CDR1 MNHNS and CDR2 SASEGT. The CDR3 consists of 16 residues. V was clipped by 4 bases and J by 5 bases; unmatched bases: 12. The CDR3 reads CASSGRDDRGGTEAFF. The CDR3 DNA sequence: TGTGCCAGCAGTGGGAGGGATGACAGGGGCGGGACTGAAGCTTTCTTT.

CDR3 bases: TGTGCCAGCAGCGCCCCCCAGGGGGCCTCTGAAGGGGAGCTGTTTTTT. Its protein is CASSAPQGASEGELFF. The chain couples TRBV2 to TRBJ2-2, with 8 bases identical to TRBD1. The CDR3 has 16 amino acids. Germline CDR1 reads SNHLY; CDR2 reads FYNNEI. V trimming: 6 bases; J trimming: 8 bases; junction bases outside the gene matches: 14.

CDR3 amino acids: CAIKGQGRWETQYF. CDR3 DNA: TGTGCCATCAAGGGCCAGGGGCGTTGGGAGACCCAGTACTTC. The chain links TRBV10-3 to TRBJ2-5; perhaps TRBD1 as D (6 bases). V lost 7 bases, J lost 5 bases, and 17 bases lay in between. Germline V gene data show CDR1 as ENHRY and CDR2 as SYGVKD. The CDR3 totals 14 residues.

Only a few counts were recorded for this clone. This sequence joins TRBV5-1 and TRBJ1-1, with 11 nucleotides matching TRBD1. V trimming: 7 bases; J trimming: 2 bases; junction bases outside the gene matches: 7. Germline values: CDR1 SGHRS, CDR2 YFSETQ. The CDR3 runs 15 residues. CDR3 sequence: CASARDRGLNTEAFF. The CDR3 DNA is TGCGCCAGCGCCCGGGACAGGGGGTTAAACACTGAAGCTTTCTTT. Full variable domain (remainder filled in from reference TRBV5-1 and TRBJ1-1): KAGVTQTPRYLIKTRGQQVTLSCSPISGHRSVSWYQQTPGQGLQFLFEYFSETQRNKGNFPGRFSGRQFSNSRSEMNVSTLELGDSALYLCASARDRGLNTEAFFGQGTRLTVV.

The chain combines TRBV19 with TRBJ1-6; the match to TRBD1 covers 7 bases. Germline loops: CDR1 LNHDA, CDR2 SQIVND (reference sequence). The CDR3 loop spans 15 amino acids. V lost 8 bases and J lost 0; bases outside the gene matches: 4. The CDR3: CASSRQGSYNSPLHF. DNA for the CDR3: TGTGCCAGTTCCCGACAGGGCTCCTATAATTCACCCCTCCACTTT.

The V gene is TRBV18, the J gene TRBJ2-7; 10 nucleotides align to TRBD2. The CDR3 consists of 16 residues. Per the germline V gene, CDR1 is KGHSH and CDR2 is LQKENI. With V trimmed by 3 bases and J by 0 bases, 5 bases remained unmatched. The CDR3 loop reads CASSPNSGRGSYEQYF. CDR3 bases: TGTGCCAGCTCACCGAACAGCGGGAGGGGCTCCTACGAGCAGTACTTC.

The rearrangement uses TRBV7-9 and TRBJ1-2, with 8 bases identical to TRBD1. Germline V gene data show CDR1 as SEHNR and CDR2 as FQNEAQ (reference sequence). V lost 5 bases and J lost 4; bases outside the gene matches: 6. The CDR3 has 14 residues. CDR3 DNA: TGTGCCAGCAGCGGTGGACAGGGCTTCTATGGCTACACCTTC. The encoded protein is CASSGGQGFYGYTF.